The 2 T cell receptor beta chains below come from one sample, sequenced in a study of blood T cells in healthy people across ages. The second PCR ran about 6 to 12 cycles with a sample-barcoded 5' primer and J-beta primers. TCRdb reprocessed the 5' RACE reads via MiXCR and lists one record per CDR3 protein. This table holds 800,000 to 950,000 distinct CDR3 sequences, 36% found once. Material: blood. Every receptor here comes from a young man in good health.

Comments on this clonotype: With a much larger clone just one base away, this may be a read error. The chain is built from TRBV4-2 and TRBJ2-7; possible D gene TRBD2, 6 bases. The germline gives CDR1 LGHNA, CDR2 YNFKEQ. V was pared by 4 bases and J by 7 bases, with 20 bases between. The CDR3 totals 15 residues. Written as DNA, the CDR3 is TGTGCCAGCAGCCTCCTCGGGGACTCTTCTAATGAGCAGTACTTC. Residues: CASSLLGDSSNEQYF.

In its sample, this clonotype was seen a few times. This chain uses TRBV6-6 with TRBJ2-6; TRBD1 matches 8 bases. The germline V gene has CDR1 MNHNY and CDR2 SVGAGI (reference sequence). V shed 2 bases, J shed 1 base, and the junction held 4 bases outside the gene matches. CDR3 length: 17 residues. This chain's CDR3 is CASSYTWTGSGANVLTF. In nucleotides, the CDR3 is TGTGCCAGCAGTTACACCTGGACAGGGTCTGGGGCCAACGTCCTGACTTTC.